This T cell receptor beta chain was captured by sequencing in a study of blood T cell repertoires in COVID-19 (TCRdb year 2020). With regard to the full study: The collaborator samples originated in the United States, Italy and Spain and spanned the acute and convalescent phases of COVID-19. The prospective study material was composed of cDNA or gDNA derived from T cells, B-cell-depleted T cells, or PBMCs. Samples were obtained from the ongoing ImmuneRACE study (first 160 participants) and from 1,254 subjects provided by 6 global collaborators. Subjects who had been exposed to COVID-19, were actively infected with it, or had recovered from it provided the deeply sampled blood TCRbeta repertoires that made up the dataset. The repertoires were released in a freely available public database meant as a resource for research on the immune response to SARS-CoV-2. Sample metadata almost always included a de-identified subject ID, COVID-19 status, age in years and sex. Where available, HLA class I and class II types were taken from metadata supplied by the sample provider and were not determined by assay-based typing.

Whole blood was collected in K2EDTA tubes by collaborating institutions according to the institutions' own protocols. For TCRbeta analysis, collaborators shipped samples in one of three forms: frozen whole blood, isolated PBMCs, or DNA extracted from either of those sample types. The immunoSEQ Assay, a bias-controlled multiplex PCR, was used to amplify TCRbeta CDR3 regions from genomic DNA. The authors' pipeline ran thus. The number of nucleated cells in each sample was estimated by amplification of reference gene primers within the assay. To quantify the absolute abundance of each unique TCRbeta CDR3 rearrangement, sequence reads were collapsed and filtered. For each sample, productive Simpson clonality was calculated as the square root of Simpson's diversity index over productive rearrangements. TCRdb took this table from immuneACCESS and kept in-frame rearrangements with V and J called. Such tables lack part of the clones; where checked against another copy, unresolved V genes explain under half of the gap, and the rest is unexplained. That table is the source of V, J and clone size, and D and trimming were worked out from the DNA. In this sample the table shows over 130,000 clones, 70% to 90% of which occur a single time. Together, the top ten hold roughly 28% of the sample.

The germline ends are 6 bases apart after V is trimmed by 4 bases and J by 6 bases. From its cysteine to its phenylalanine, the CDR3 spans 12 amino acids. Kept here is only the CDR3 DNA, which spans 36 bases and is read in frame from base 1. Sequences SEHNR (CDR1) and FQNEAQ (CDR2) are obtained from the germline V gene (reference sequence). The investigation overall reported the following: The amount of clinical and demographic metadata varied by source and participant and was provided uncurated.

This clone was detected only once. Its cognate antigen has yet to be identified. Base quality data are lacking; no much larger clone is found one base away. In this chain, TRBV7-9 is recombined with TRBJ2-2; the D segment cannot be called with confidence. The sequence came from a human donor in a cohort sampled during active COVID-19. Specimen: peripheral blood. The CDR3 protein is CASSSLPGELFF. The DNA sequence is given as TGTGCCAGCAGCTCCCTACCCGGGGAGCTGTTTTTT.